This record concerns one TCR beta chain sequence. The target antigen is unknown. The data are from a study of T cells in localized non-small cell lung cancer. Study findings and constraints: Elevated blood T cell density was associated with longer overall survival. Heterogeneity stays possible, as sequencing covered only one tumor region. T cell clonality was highest in uninvolved adjacent lung, above tumor.

The protocol was immunoSEQ multiplex PCR, while the TCRdb copy is restricted to in-frame clones and leaves out a portion. The sample comprises 2,000 or so clones, less than 35% of which are singletons, and around 6.9% rests with the top ten. Source: lung tumor tissue, taken before any cancer treatment. The TCR sequence derives from a male donor older than 55 with stage I squamous cell lung carcinoma.

CDR3 region: CASSEGTGYEKLFF. CDR3 nucleotides: TGTGCCAGCAGTGAAGGGACGGGTTATGAAAAACTGTTTTTT. V and J are TRBV6-1 and TRBJ1-4; no reliable D call. V lost 1 base to trimming and J lost 6 bases, with 9 bases between them. This CDR3 has 14 residues. The germline gives CDR1 MNHNS, CDR2 SASEGT.